Presented here are 12 T cell receptor beta chains from one specimen sequenced in a study of breast tumors, draining lymph nodes, adjacent tissues. Via MiXCR, TCRdb re-called the multiplex PCR reads, giving one row per CDR3 protein. The sample includes about 170,000 distinct CDR3 sequences, about 33% seen only once; the top ten take approximately 3.9%. Samples came from axillary lymph nodes draining the breast cancer. The sequencing sample was made of axillary lymph node tissue. All receptors derive from a female donor with breast cancer. Some clones in this sample may be carry-over from other donors' samples.

In its sample, this clonotype was seen many times. The chain links TRBV4-1 to TRBJ1-2; D gene uncertain. Germline V lookup: CDR1 MGHRA, CDR2 YSYEKL. Trimming removed 1 base at V and 6 bases at J, with 3 bases between. The CDR3 runs to 11 residues. The chain's CDR3 is CASSQGNGYTF. In DNA, the CDR3 is TGCGCCAGCAGCCAAGGGAATGGCTACACCTTC.

As to this clonotype: The final CDR3 position lacks the conserved phenylalanine or tryptophan, pointing to a likely read error. The chain has TRBV12-3 or TRBV12-4 and TRBJ1-4, with D unresolved. Trimming pared 8 bases from V and 5 bases from J, leaving 12 bases between. The CDR3 is 13 residues long. CDR3 coding DNA: TGTGCCAGCTCTGGGTCGGGGAATGAAAAACTGTTTCTT. Translating gives CASSGSGNEKLFL.

This clonotype appeared many times. This chain uses TRBV7-9 with TRBJ1-2, with a possible D match to TRBD1 (5 bases). V lost 0 bases to trimming and J lost 7 bases, with 12 bases between them. Germline V gene data show CDR1 as SEHNR and CDR2 as FQNEAQ (reference sequence). The CDR3 is 14 residues long. This CDR3 is CASSLAGVDSGYTF. CDR3 in DNA: TGTGCCAGCAGCTTAGCAGGGGTGGATTCTGGCTACACCTTC.

The table lists this clonotype with many counts. This sequence joins TRBV4-3 and TRBJ1-2; D unclear. The CDR3 is 13 amino acids. The germline gives CDR1 LGHNA, CDR2 YSLEER. V was clipped by 4 bases and J by 6 bases, with 12 bases between them. CDR3 in amino acids: CASSRAVWDGYTF. CDR3 nucleotide sequence: TGCGCCAGCAGCCGAGCGGTATGGGATGGCTACACCTTC.

This clonotype was picked up many times. The chain employs TRBV29-1 and TRBJ2-6, with 10 nucleotides matching TRBD2. Germline assignment: CDR1 SQVTM and CDR2 ANQGSEA. V lost 6 bases to trimming and J lost 1 base; unmatched junction nucleotides: 6. This CDR3 has 16 residues. The CDR3 region is CSVLAGSGSGANVLTF. In DNA, the CDR3 is TGCAGCGTACTAGCGGGGAGTGGGTCTGGGGCCAACGTCCTGACTTTC. The full variable domain, its missing parts supplied by reference TRBV29-1 and TRBJ2-6, is SAVISQKPSRDICQRGTSLTIQCQVDSQVTMMFWYRQQPGQSLTLIATANQGSEATYESGFVIDKFPISRPNLTFSTLTVSNMSPEDSSIYLCSVLAGSGSGANVLTFGAGSRLTVL.

This clonotype has a handful of counts. Possible read error: a much larger clone is one base away. V usage is TRBV5-6 and J usage is TRBJ2-7; weak D call: TRBD1 (6 bases). Germline CDR1 reads SGHDT; CDR2 reads YYEEEE. Trimming took off 2 bases at V and 3 bases at J, with 15 bases between the two ends. This CDR3 contains 15 residues. CDR3 nucleotides: TGTGCCAGCAGCTTCCACAGGGCGGCAATCTACGAGCAGTACTTC. Encoded protein: CASSFHRAAIYEQYF.

This clonotype has a count of ten or more. Relative to the germline gene, one junction end is altered; a read error may explain this. V usage is TRBV6-5 and J usage is TRBJ2-7, with a tentative D call TRBD1 (6 bases). Germline V gives CDR1 MNHEY, CDR2 SVGAGI. The CDR3 is 15 residues long. CDR3 sequence: CASSHSTTGTYEQYF. CDR3 DNA: TGTGCCAGCAGTCACTCGACTACAGGGACATACGAGCAGTACTTC.

This clonotype was counted at least ten times. The genes are TRBV4-1 and TRBJ2-3; tentative D call: TRBD2 (5 bases). V lost 6 bases and J lost 2, with 15 bases in between. Germline CDR1 MGHRA, CDR2 YSYEKL. CDR3 length: 15 amino acids. The CDR3 loop reads CASRSAEYFTDTQYF. Here the CDR3 DNA reads TGCGCCAGCAGGTCAGCGGAGTACTTCACAGATACGCAGTATTTT.

The chain carries TRBV20-1 and TRBJ2-5, with 7 bases matching TRBD1. V lost 3 bases to trimming and J lost 9 bases; unmatched junction nucleotides: 13. The CDR3 contains 14 residues. Germline loops: CDR1 DFQATT, CDR2 SNEGSKA (reference sequence). Written as DNA, the CDR3 is TGCAGTGCTAGCGGTGACAGTCGGGGACAGCCCCAGTACTTC. Protein: CSASGDSRGQPQYF.

This clonotype was detected many times. The rearrangement links TRBV18 to TRBJ2-5; perhaps D is TRBD1 or TRBD2 (6 bases each). There are 14 residues in the CDR3. With 6 bases removed from V and 6 bases from J, the gap between germline ends came to 17 bases. CDR1 KGHSH and CDR2 LQKENI come from the germline V gene. CDR3 bases: TGTGCCAGCTCCCCAAGGGGGGATGGAAAGACCCAGTACTTC. As protein: CASSPRGDGKTQYF.

This sequence joins TRBV20-1 and TRBJ1-2; no reliable D call. This CDR3 has 14 amino acids. Germline CDR1 is DFQATT and CDR2 is SNEGSKA (reference sequence). V lost 5 bases to trimming and J lost 4 bases, with 17 bases between them. CDR3 nucleotides: TGCAGTGCTCGGATCGTGAGCGGCAGCTATGGCTACACCTTC. The encoded protein is CSARIVSGSYGYTF.

This clonotype was observed a handful of times. The CDR3 DNA sequence: TGTGCCAGCAGTTACTCGGGCAGTGCAGAGACCCAGTACTTC. This encodes CASSYSGSAETQYF. This chain joins TRBV6-5 and TRBJ2-5; D gene unclear. The CDR3 consists of 14 residues. Germline values: CDR1 MNHEY, CDR2 SVGAGI. V lost 0 bases and J lost 4, with 9 bases in between.